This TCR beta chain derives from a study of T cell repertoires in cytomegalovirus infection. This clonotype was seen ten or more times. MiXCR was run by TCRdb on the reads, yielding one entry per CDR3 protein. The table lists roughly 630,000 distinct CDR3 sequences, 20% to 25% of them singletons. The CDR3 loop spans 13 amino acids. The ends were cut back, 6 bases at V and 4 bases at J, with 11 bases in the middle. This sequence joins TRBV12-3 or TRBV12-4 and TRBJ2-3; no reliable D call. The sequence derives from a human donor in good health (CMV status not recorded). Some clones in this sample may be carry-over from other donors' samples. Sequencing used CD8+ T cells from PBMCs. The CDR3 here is CASSQDPSDTQYF. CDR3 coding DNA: TGTGCCAGCAGCCAGGACCCGTCAGATACGCAGTATTTT.